This passage covers 10 T cell receptor beta chains from one sample sequenced in a study of CD8+ T cells in alopecia areata. Extracted RNA was reverse transcribed into cDNA, the sequencing template. TCRdb's copy holds only in-frame clones and misses some; the assay was immunoSEQ multiplex PCR. The sample carries some 51,000 clones, 90% to 97% recorded once. This material consisted of CD8+ T cells sorted from blood, taken at week 0. Source of these receptors: a human donor with alopecia areata.

This chain joins TRBV6-5 and TRBJ1-3, with 7 bases that match TRBD1. Germline V gene lookup returns CDR1 MNHEY and CDR2 SVGAGI. Germline trimming cut 7 bases from V and 3 bases from J; bases unmatched to any gene: 6. The CDR3 covers 14 residues. The DNA of the CDR3 is TGTGCCAGCAATGCACAGGGGTTTGGAAACACCATATATTTT. It codes for CASNAQGFGNTIYF.

This clone was detected only once. The genes are TRBV27 and TRBJ1-2, with TRBD1 matching over 8 bases. The CDR3 has 15 residues. Germline assignment: CDR1 MNHEY and CDR2 SMNVEV (reference sequence). V shed 6 bases, J shed 6 bases, and the junction held 12 bases outside the gene matches. CDR3 sequence reads: CASRHGTGGGNGYTF. Written as DNA, the CDR3 is TGTGCCAGCAGGCATGGAACAGGGGGTGGGAATGGCTACACCTTC.

CDR3 coding DNA: TGCAGCGTTACGGATGTGGGCCCCGGAAGGGGTAGTGAGCAGTTCTTC. As protein: CSVTDVGPGRGSEQFF. The V gene is TRBV29-1, the J gene TRBJ2-1; tentative D call: TRBD1 (5 bases). V lost 5 bases and J lost 9, with 26 bases in between. CDR1 and CDR2 (germline): SQVTM, ANQGSEA. This CDR3 region has 16 residues.

The chain joins TRBV19 to TRBJ2-5, with 10 bases matching TRBD1. J gave up 3 bases and V 9 bases, and 4 bases lay outside the gene matches. The germline V gene encodes CDR1 LNHDA and CDR2 SQIVND (reference sequence). The CDR3 covers 13 residues. The CDR3 reads CASRDRGEETQYF. Here the CDR3 DNA reads TGTGCCAGCCGGGACAGGGGAGAAGAGACCCAGTACTTC.

This clone was seen more than once but under ten times. The chain links TRBV27 to TRBJ1-4; D is ambiguous. V lost 8 bases, J lost 0 bases, and 13 bases lay in between. This CDR3 comprises 15 residues. Germline V gene data show CDR1 as MNHEY and CDR2 as SMNVEV (reference sequence). CDR3 bases: TGTGCCAGCGCGTTGGCTCTTGCAACTAATGAAAAACTGTTTTTT. This gives the protein CASALALATNEKLFF.

This clone was seen once. The V gene is TRBV4-2, the J gene TRBJ2-7, with D perhaps TRBD1 (6 bases). Per germline, CDR1 LGHNA and CDR2 YNFKEQ. V lost 3 bases and J lost 2, with 17 bases in between. This CDR3 has 16 amino acids. CDR3: CASSHRDTREAYEQYF. The CDR3 bases are TGTGCCAGCAGCCACCGGGACACCCGCGAGGCCTACGAGCAGTACTTC.

CDR3 loop: CATSRDLSAGVGYGYTF. The DNA for the CDR3 is TGTGCCACCAGCAGAGATCTCAGCGCAGGGGTCGGCTATGGCTACACCTTC. The chain couples TRBV15 to TRBJ1-2, with D maybe TRBD1 (6 bases). This CDR3 has 17 residues. V lost 0 bases, J lost 4 bases, and 18 bases lay in between. Germline V CDR1 and CDR2: LNHNV, YYDKDF (reference sequence).

This clone was seen once. The chain combines TRBV11-2 with TRBJ2-3, with D perhaps TRBD1 (6 bases). CDR1 is SGHAT, CDR2 FQNNGV, per germline. Trimming stripped 5 bases from V and 3 bases from J, with 21 bases between. The CDR3 runs 17 residues. CDR3 DNA sequence: TGTGCCAGCAGCGGAGATGGGCGCACAGGGCCAACAGATACGCAGTATTTT. It translates to CASSGDGRTGPTDTQYF.

The chain recombines TRBV6-6 with TRBJ2-7; perhaps TRBD1 as D (5 bases). Trimming left V 6 bases short and J 7 bases short, with 10 bases between. Germline-derived CDR1 and CDR2 are MNHNY and SVGAGI (reference sequence). This CDR3 region has 11 residues. This chain's CDR3 is CASSNQGEQYF. The DNA of the CDR3 is TGTGCCAGCAGCAACCAGGGAGAGCAGTACTTC.

This chain joins TRBV9 and TRBJ2-1; no reliable D call. V was trimmed by 0 bases and J by 7 bases, leaving 11 bases between them. Germline loops: CDR1 SGDLS, CDR2 YYNGEE. The CDR3 has 14 amino acids. This CDR3 reads CASSVAARYNEQFF. The DNA of the CDR3 is TGTGCCAGCAGCGTAGCGGCGAGATATAATGAGCAGTTCTTC. The whole variable domain, filled in from reference TRBV9 and TRBJ2-1, reads DSGVTQTPKHLITATGQRVTLRCSPRSGDLSVYWYQQSLDQGLQFLIQYYNGEERAKGNILERFSAQQFPDLHSELNLSSLELGDSALYFCASSVAARYNEQFFGPGTRLTVL.